This passage covers 23 T cell receptor beta chains from one sample sequenced in a study of cytotoxic CD8 clonotypes in ibrutinib-treated CLL. Assay: immunoSEQ multiplex PCR; the TCRdb copy retains only in-frame clones and omits some. The sample records fewer than 45,000 clones, about two thirds being singletons. The sample consisted of PBMCs, taken at disease progression, from a patient treated with ibrutinib. These receptors all stem from a human donor with chronic lymphocytic leukemia.

Notes on this clone: This same CDR3 is encoded by further DNA sequences in the sample. This chain uses TRBV9 with TRBJ1-5; D uncertain. The CDR3 runs 13 residues. V gave up 2 bases and J gave up 4 bases, with 7 bases separating them. Germline-derived CDR1 and CDR2 are SGDLS and YYNGEE. For the CDR3, the DNA is TGTGCCAGCAGCGTCGACGGGAATCAGCCCCAGCATTTT. Its translation: CASSVDGNQPQHF. The full variable domain, in which reference TRBV9 and TRBJ1-5 provide the parts outside the CDR3, is DSGVTQTPKHLITATGQRVTLRCSPRSGDLSVYWYQQSLDQGLQFLIQYYNGEERAKGNILERFSAQQFPDLHSELNLSSLELGDSALYFCASSVDGNQPQHFGDGTRLSIL.

This CDR3 reads CASSPGPSYQETQYF. CDR3 DNA: TGCGCCAGCAGCCCAGGGCCCTCGTACCAAGAGACCCAGTACTTC. The chain combines TRBV5-1 with TRBJ2-5; D perhaps matches TRBD1 (5 bases). Germline V CDR1 and CDR2: SGHRS, YFSETQ. V was clipped by 4 bases and J by 0 bases, with 13 bases between them. The CDR3 is 15 residues long.

The chain has TRBV5-6 and TRBJ1-2; 8 bases are shared with TRBD1. CDR1 is SGHDT, CDR2 YYEEEE, per germline. V dropped 4 bases and J dropped 4; count of bases not matched to a gene: 15. The CDR3 sequence is 17 residues long. CDR3 amino acids: CASSGRGRSVGSYGYTF. In nucleotides, the CDR3 is TGTGCCAGCAGCGGCAGGGGGCGATCCGTAGGGAGCTATGGCTACACCTTC. The full variable domain, its missing parts supplied by reference TRBV5-6 and TRBJ1-2, is DAGVTQSPTHLIKTRGQQVTLRCSPKSGHDTVSWYQQALGQGPQFIFQYYEEEERQRGNFPDRFSGHQFPNYSSELNVNALLLGDSALYLCASSGRGRSVGSYGYTFGSGTRLTVV.

The V call is TRBV23-1, the J call TRBJ1-4, with D perhaps TRBD1 (6 bases). TRBV23-1 is designated an ORF whose function remains uncertain. V lost 8 bases to trimming and J lost 6 bases, with 13 bases between them. This CDR3 spans 13 amino acids. The CDR3 nucleotides read TGCGCCAGCGGGGGGGGCTGGGATGAAAAACTGTTTTTT. It codes for CASGGGWDEKLFF.

V is TRBV6-4 and J is TRBJ2-3; D unresolved. The CDR3 runs 14 residues. Germline V lookup: CDR1 MRHNA, CDR2 SNTAGT. Between the trimmed V and J ends, which lost 3 bases and 1 base, there was a span of 8 bases. DNA for the CDR3: TGTGCCAGCAGTGAGGTCGGAGGCACAGATACGCAGTATTTT. Amino acid sequence: CASSEVGGTDTQYF.

The chain has TRBV7-9 and TRBJ1-1; D is unresolved. The CDR3 has 13 residues. V was pared by 5 bases and J by 4 bases, with 11 bases between. The germline gives CDR1 SEHNR, CDR2 FQNEAQ (reference sequence). As DNA, the CDR3 is TGTGCCAGCAGCAGGGAAGTGGGCACTGAAGCTTTCTTT. This gives the protein CASSREVGTEAFF. Drawing the rest from reference TRBV7-9 and TRBJ1-1, the complete variable domain is DTGVSQNPRHKITKRGQNVTFRCDPISEHNRLYWYRQTLGQGPEFLTYFQNEAQLEKSRLLSDRFSAERPKGSFSTLEIQRTEQGDSAMYLCASSREVGTEAFFGQGTRLTVV.

The chain links TRBV7-6 to TRBJ2-3; D possibly matches TRBD1 or TRBD2 (6 bases each). Trimming cost V 5 bases and J 7 bases, with 10 bases left between them. The CDR3 covers 12 residues. CDR1 is SGHVS, CDR2 FNYEAQ, per germline. CDR3 in amino acids: CASSEGGNTQYF. The CDR3 DNA follows: TGTGCCAGCAGCGAAGGGGGGAATACGCAGTATTTT.

This sequence joins TRBV5-1 and TRBJ1-2, with 7 bases aligning to TRBD1. The trim removed 4 bases at V and 8 bases at J, leaving 11 bases unmatched. CDR3 length equals 14 residues. The germline gives CDR1 SGHRS, CDR2 YFSETQ. CDR3 sequence: CASSVRQGPIGYTF. The CDR3 DNA follows: TGCGCCAGCAGCGTCCGACAGGGTCCCATCGGCTACACCTTC.

CDR3: CSAGAETPNQPQHF. CDR3 sequence (DNA): TGCAGCGCCGGGGCCGAAACCCCCAATCAGCCCCAGCATTTT. This chain connects TRBV29-1 to TRBJ1-5, with D possibly TRBD1 on 5 matching bases. The CDR3 sequence is 14 residues long. Trimming took 7 bases from V and 3 from J, leaving 16 bases between them. The V gene's germline CDR1 is SQVTM and CDR2 ANQGSEA.

The chain combines TRBV7-8 with TRBJ1-5; TRBD1 might be the D (5 bases). Germline V CDR1 and CDR2: SGHVS, FQNEAQ. The V end was cut by 1 base, the J end by 5 bases, with 6 bases between. This CDR3 is 13 amino acids long. For the CDR3, the DNA is TGTGCCAGCAGCTTAGTGGGACATCAGCCCCAGCATTTT. This encodes CASSLVGHQPQHF.

The rearrangement uses TRBV11-2 and TRBJ1-4; D ambiguous. V gave up 5 bases and J gave up 6 bases, with 19 bases separating them. This CDR3 spans 16 amino acids. The germline V gene has CDR1 SGHAT and CDR2 FQNNGV. The CDR3 DNA follows: TGTGCCAGCAGCACTCACTCCTGGTTGAGTGATGAAAAACTGTTTTTT. Its protein is CASSTHSWLSDEKLFF.

The rearrangement uses TRBV19 and TRBJ1-5; D is possibly TRBD1 (6 bases). This CDR3 is 15 amino acids long. V was shortened by 5 bases and J by 3 bases, with 14 bases between the two germline ends. CDR1 is LNHDA and CDR2 is SQIVND in the germline V gene (reference sequence). The CDR3, as DNA: TGTGCCAGTAGTCCGGGACACTCGTACAATCAGCCCCAGCATTTT. Protein sequence: CASSPGHSYNQPQHF.

The J gene is TRBJ1-4, the V gene TRBV6-1; weak D call: TRBD1 (6 bases). The CDR3 contains 15 residues. The germline CDR1 and CDR2 sequences are MNHNS and SASEGT. V dropped 7 bases and J dropped 6 bases, with 18 bases sitting between them. Here the CDR3 DNA reads TGTGCCAGCAACCCGAACGGGGGCACGGATGAAAAACTGTTTTTT. Translation gives CASNPNGGTDEKLFF.

A single count supports this clone. V usage is TRBV9 and J usage is TRBJ1-6; the D gene is possibly TRBD1 (5 bases). Germline CDR1 reads SGDLS; CDR2 reads YYNGEE. The CDR3 is made up of 14 amino acids. V was trimmed by 0 bases and J by 8 bases, leaving 9 bases between them. The CDR3 sequence: CASSVGGFDSPLHF. CDR3 nucleotide sequence: TGTGCCAGCAGCGTAGGGGGGTTTGATTCACCCCTCCACTTT.

The rearrangement joins TRBV7-9 to TRBJ2-1; 13 nucleotides align to TRBD2. V lost 5 bases, J lost 9 bases, and 10 bases stayed unmatched. This CDR3 is built from 16 residues. Germline lookup yields CDR1 SEHNR and CDR2 FQNEAQ (reference sequence). The CDR3 is CASSPPRLAGGSEQFF. The CDR3 DNA is TGTGCCAGCAGCCCCCCCCGACTAGCGGGGGGTAGTGAGCAGTTCTTC.

This chain links TRBV2 with TRBJ1-4; D is possibly TRBD1 (5 bases). Trimming removed 5 bases at V and 1 base at J, with 11 bases between. Germline assignment: CDR1 SNHLY and CDR2 FYNNEI. The CDR3 has 15 residues. CDR3 sequence reads: CASSSGTETNEKLFF. CDR3 DNA: TGTGCCAGCAGTTCCGGGACGGAAACTAATGAAAAACTGTTTTTT.

The CDR3 nucleotides read TGTGCCAGCAGGACGACGAATCAGCCCCAGCATTTT. Protein sequence: CASRTTNQPQHF. V and J are TRBV6-1 and TRBJ1-5; no clear D gene. V shed 6 bases and J shed 4 bases, with 7 bases lying between them. CDR1 and CDR2 (germline): MNHNS, SASEGT. The CDR3 loop spans 12 amino acids.

This clone was seen once. V is TRBV7-8 and J is TRBJ2-2; D uncertain. The CDR3 extends over 16 amino acids. Per the germline V gene, CDR1 is SGHVS and CDR2 is FQNEAQ. Trimming pared 2 bases from V and 0 bases from J, leaving 10 bases between. Here the CDR3 DNA reads TGTGCCAGCAGCTTACGCGCAGGCGCGAACACCGGGGAGCTGTTTTTT. Its protein is CASSLRAGANTGELFF.

The chain links TRBV15 to TRBJ2-3; 14 bases agree with TRBD2. There are 20 residues in the CDR3. Germline V gives CDR1 LNHNV, CDR2 YYDKDF (reference sequence). J was trimmed by 1 base and V by 5 bases; bases with no gene match: 14. The CDR3 loop is CATSATSGGAGLLGTDTQYF. The CDR3 nucleotides are TGTGCCACCAGCGCGACTAGCGGGGGGGCGGGTCTTCTGGGCACAGATACGCAGTATTTT.

This clone has a single count. CDR3 coding DNA: TGTGCCAGCAGCATACTTCCGGGCACCCGAAACACCATATATTTT. Translating gives CASSILPGTRNTIYF. This chain uses TRBV7-9 with TRBJ1-3; the D is unclear. The CDR3 is made up of 15 amino acids. With 5 bases removed from V and 5 bases from J, the gap between germline ends came to 16 bases. CDR1 is SEHNR, CDR2 FQNEAQ, per germline (reference sequence).

The V call is TRBV5-1, the J call TRBJ2-7; D remains ambiguous. CDR1 SGHRS and CDR2 YFSETQ come from the germline V gene. The CDR3 is 13 amino acids. Trimming cost V 0 bases and J 2 bases, with 6 bases left between them. The CDR3 is CASSLGTTYEQYF. The CDR3 DNA is TGCGCCAGCAGCTTGGGGACGACCTACGAGCAGTACTTC.

CDR3 residues: CASSQGWTSWGQETQYF. In nucleotides, the CDR3 is TGTGCCAGCAGCCAAGGGTGGACTAGCTGGGGCCAAGAGACCCAGTACTTC. J is TRBJ2-5 and V is TRBV14, with 8 bases aligning to TRBD2. With V trimmed by 1 base and J by 1 base, 8 bases remained unmatched. There are 17 residues in the CDR3. Germline V gene lookup returns CDR1 SGHDN and CDR2 FVKESK.

The chain combines TRBV19 with TRBJ1-1; the D is unclear. Germline V gene lookup returns CDR1 LNHDA and CDR2 SQIVND (reference sequence). Trimming took off 1 base at V and 4 bases at J, with 13 bases between the two ends. This CDR3 contains 15 residues. This chain's CDR3 is CASSIAHGGGTEAFF. CDR3 coding DNA: TGTGCCAGTAGTATAGCCCACGGTGGCGGCACTGAAGCTTTCTTT.